This TCR beta chain was obtained from a study of cytomegalovirus exposure and HLA in healthy donors. A note on this clone: Its antigen is unidentified.

Whole-study findings and limits: Relative to the approximately 670-donor mean, N-insertions were reportedly fewer in an Asian-associated ancestry cluster in a later analysis.

The primer mix had 60 Vbeta and 13 Jbeta primers. Only in-frame clones appear in the TCRdb table, and some are missing; sequencing was by immunoSEQ multiplex PCR. The table records about 300,000 clones, 86% of them present only once. The sample consisted of PBMCs. The TCR sequence derives from a man aged 40-49 years in good health and CMV-seropositive.

Written as DNA, the CDR3 is TGTGCCAGCAGTGAAGCGCTTCGGGGAAGCTCCTACAATGAGCAGTTCTTC. Amino acids: CASSEALRGSSYNEQFF. V and J are TRBV6-1 and TRBJ2-1, with D maybe TRBD2 (5 bases). Germline V gene data show CDR1 as MNHNS and CDR2 as SASEGT. The germline V and J ends were trimmed by 0 bases and 0 bases, with 12 bases remaining between them. This CDR3 is built from 17 residues.